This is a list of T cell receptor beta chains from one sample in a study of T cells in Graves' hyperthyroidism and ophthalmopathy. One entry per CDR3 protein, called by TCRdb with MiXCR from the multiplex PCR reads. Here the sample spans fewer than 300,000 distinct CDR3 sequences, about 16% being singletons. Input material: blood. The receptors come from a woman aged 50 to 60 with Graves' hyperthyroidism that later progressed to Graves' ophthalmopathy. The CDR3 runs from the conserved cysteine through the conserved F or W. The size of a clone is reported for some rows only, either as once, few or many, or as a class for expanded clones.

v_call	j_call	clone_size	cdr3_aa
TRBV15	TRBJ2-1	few	CATSIPFGNEQFF
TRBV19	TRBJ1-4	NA	CASSTGEATNEKLFF
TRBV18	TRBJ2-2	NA	CASSPSQGETGELFF
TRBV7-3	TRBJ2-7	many	CASSLKRDHEQYF
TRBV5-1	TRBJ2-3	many	CASSPTVEDTQYF
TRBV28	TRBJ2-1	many	CASRFTRGSRSFF
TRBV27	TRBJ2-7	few	CASSLNYIHEQYF
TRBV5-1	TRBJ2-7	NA	CASSRAPGTYEQYF
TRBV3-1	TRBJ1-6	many	CASTRTGVNSPLHF
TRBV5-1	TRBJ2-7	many	CASSLGLAGVSYEQYF
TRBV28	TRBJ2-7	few	CASMDRDYPAREQDF
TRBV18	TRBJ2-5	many	CASSGDMEETQYF
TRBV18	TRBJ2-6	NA	CASSPVDSGANVLTF
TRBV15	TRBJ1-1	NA	CATSRDFRQGGTLNTEAFF
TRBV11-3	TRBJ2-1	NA	CASSPRRGEQFF
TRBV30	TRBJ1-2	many	CACLDRVNYGYTF
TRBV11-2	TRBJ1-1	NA	CASGDKPNTEAFF
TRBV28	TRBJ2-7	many	CASSSSGTGDQKQYF
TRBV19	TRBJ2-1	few	CASSIGGEVAYNEQFF
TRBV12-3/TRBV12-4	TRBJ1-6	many	CASSPGTGDSPLHF
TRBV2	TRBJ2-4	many	CASFLTGQGRDIQYF
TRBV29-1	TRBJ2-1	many	CSVAPIYNEQFF
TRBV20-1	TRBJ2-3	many	CSAYPRLAVPHTQYF
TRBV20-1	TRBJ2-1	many	CSAGILAGGPGNEQFF
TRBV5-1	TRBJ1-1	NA	CASSRDPQGVEAFF
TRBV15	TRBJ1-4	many	CATSLGLTTNEKLFF
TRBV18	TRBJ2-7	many	CASSPRPETYEQYF
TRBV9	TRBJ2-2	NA	CASSVAVGGDTGELFF
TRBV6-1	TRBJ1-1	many	CASSNQLIEAFF
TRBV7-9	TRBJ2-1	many	CASSIRSGSYNEQFF
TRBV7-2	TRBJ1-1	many	CASSLILRDEAFF
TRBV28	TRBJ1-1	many	CASSLWGTGEAFF
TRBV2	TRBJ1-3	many	CASSGQTSGNTIYF
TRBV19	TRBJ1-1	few	CASNLRQGPEAFF
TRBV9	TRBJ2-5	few	CASSVSHGETQYF
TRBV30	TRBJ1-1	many	CAWSVFRREAFF
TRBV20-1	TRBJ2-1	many	CSARDIRRKNSDNEQFF
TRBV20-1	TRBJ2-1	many	CSATGERLEQFF
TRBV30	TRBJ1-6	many	CAWRPPGGNSPLHF
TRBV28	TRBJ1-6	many	CASSLYNAPLHF
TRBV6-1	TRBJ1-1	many	CASRGSGDTEAFF
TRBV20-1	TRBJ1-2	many	CSARDRRTGGNYGYTF
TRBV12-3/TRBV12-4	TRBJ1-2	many	CASSLTGFGYTF
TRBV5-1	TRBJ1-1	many	CASSLVQTTEAFF
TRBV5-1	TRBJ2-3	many	CASSLGDPWTDTQYF
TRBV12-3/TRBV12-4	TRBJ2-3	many	CASSLVPELPDTQYF
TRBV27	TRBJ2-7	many	CASSLKGQTYEQYF
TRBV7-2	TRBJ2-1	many	CASSFGGSSYNEQFF
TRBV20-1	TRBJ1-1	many	CSAARTGGNTEAFF
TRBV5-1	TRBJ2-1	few	CASSRSGRARDEQFF
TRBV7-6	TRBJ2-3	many	CASSPQEGRGDTQYF
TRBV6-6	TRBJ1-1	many	CASSYRRDGTEAFF
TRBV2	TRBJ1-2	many	CASSETGGNYGYTF
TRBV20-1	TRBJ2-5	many	CSGWAAGEWYF
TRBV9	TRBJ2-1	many	CASSPWGRATSYNEQFF
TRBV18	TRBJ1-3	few	CASSPDRVDLGNTIYF
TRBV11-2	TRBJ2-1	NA	CASSSTGGAASGSDEQFF
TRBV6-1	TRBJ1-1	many	CASVGQVGRAGLGEAFF